The 11 T cell receptor beta chains listed next were all sequenced from one sample in a study of blood T cell repertoires in COVID-19. Sequencing was performed with immunoSEQ multiplex PCR; in TCRdb, only in-frame clones are kept and a portion is missing. The sample yields around 170,000 clones, around 89% seen once. Sequencing used peripheral blood. These TCRs come from a man younger than 35 who had recovered from COVID-19.

The rearrangement uses TRBV29-1 and TRBJ1-1, with a weak D call TRBD1 (6 bases). The CDR3 is 13 residues long. Germline assignment: CDR1 SQVTM and CDR2 ANQGSEA. V lost 4 bases and J lost 1, with 10 bases in between. The CDR3 here is CSVVGQPNTEAFF. The CDR3 DNA reads TGCAGCGTTGTAGGACAGCCGAACACTGAAGCTTTCTTT. Drawing the rest from reference TRBV29-1 and TRBJ1-1, the complete variable domain is SAVISQKPSRDICQRGTSLTIQCQVDSQVTMMFWYRQQPGQSLTLIATANQGSEATYESGFVIDKFPISRPNLTFSTLTVSNMSPEDSSIYLCSVVGQPNTEAFFGQGTRLTVV.

V usage is TRBV13 and J usage is TRBJ2-4; no clear D gene. Looked up from germline, CDR1 is PRHDT and CDR2 is FYEKMQ (reference sequence). The CDR3 has 16 residues. The V and J ends lost 4 bases and 2 bases respectively, with 15 bases between them. The CDR3 sequence is CASSSTALRTKNIQYF. The CDR3 DNA sequence: TGTGCCAGCAGCTCGACTGCCCTGAGGACCAAAAACATTCAGTACTTC.

The CDR3 DNA follows: TGTGCCACTATGACAGGGAGCTCCTACGAGCAGTACTTC. The encoded protein is CATMTGSSYEQYF. The chain uses TRBV5-8 and TRBJ2-7; 7 bases are a match to TRBD1. CDR3 length: 13 amino acids. Trimming removed 9 bases from V and 0 bases from J; junction bases left unmatched: 6. The germline CDR1 and CDR2 sequences are SGHTS and YDEGEE. Looking up the rest from reference TRBV5-8 and TRBJ2-7 gives the full variable domain: EAGVTQSPTHLIKTRGQQATLRCSPISGHTSVYWYQQALGLGLQFLLWYDEGEERNRGNFPPRFSGRQFPNYSSELNVNALELEDSALYLCATMTGSSYEQYFGPGTRLTVT.

The chain joins TRBV15 to TRBJ2-1; 11 nucleotides agree with TRBD2. CDR1 is LNHNV, CDR2 YYDKDF, per germline (reference sequence). The CDR3 runs 16 residues. V lost 4 bases and J lost 7; bases outside the gene matches: 9. CDR3 in DNA: TGTGCCACCAGCACGGAGGGGTTAGCGGGAGGGAATGAGCAGTTCTTC. This codes for CATSTEGLAGGNEQFF.

The chain links TRBV15 to TRBJ2-7; a possible D gene is TRBD2 (6 bases). The germline CDR1 and CDR2 sequences are LNHNV and YYDKDF (reference sequence). The CDR3 has 14 residues. Trimming left V 3 bases short and J 3 bases short, with 12 bases between. Written as DNA, the CDR3 is TGTGCCACCAGCAGGGCCGGGGGACTCTACGAGCAGTACTTC. Amino acid sequence: CATSRAGGLYEQYF.

The genes are TRBV6-6 and TRBJ1-2, with D unclear. This CDR3 comprises 14 residues. Germline CDR1 is MNHNY and CDR2 is SVGAGI (reference sequence). V lost 3 bases to trimming and J lost 2 bases, with 10 bases between them. Here the CDR3 reads CASSYLSGNYGYTF. CDR3 nucleotides: TGTGCCAGCAGTTATCTCTCGGGGAACTATGGCTACACCTTC.

V usage is TRBV7-9 and J usage is TRBJ1-2, with TRBD1 identical over 11 bases. Germline loops: CDR1 SEHNR, CDR2 FQNEAQ (reference sequence). Unmatched junction bases numbered 6, after V lost 1 base and J lost 8 bases. The CDR3 spans 15 residues. The DNA for the CDR3 is TGTGCCAGCAGCTTAGATTGGGACAGGGGGATCGGCTACACCTTC. Translating it yields CASSLDWDRGIGYTF.

CDR3 sequence: CASRSSGGETQYF. The CDR3 nucleotides are TGTGCCAGCAGATCTAGCGGGGGAGAGACCCAGTACTTC. V is TRBV6-5 and J is TRBJ2-5, with 10 bases identical to TRBD2. V lost 6 bases and J lost 4; bases outside the gene matches: 2. Germline lookup yields CDR1 MNHEY and CDR2 SVGAGI. The CDR3 length is 13 residues.

V usage is TRBV7-2 and J usage is TRBJ1-2; D is undetermined. The CDR3 length is 14 residues. V dropped 5 bases and J dropped 4 bases, with 14 bases sitting between them. From germline, CDR1 is SGHTA and CDR2 FQGNSA. The CDR3 loop reads CASSEQFGGYGYTF. For the CDR3, the DNA is TGTGCCAGCAGCGAGCAGTTTGGCGGCTATGGCTACACCTTC.

The chain joins TRBV18 to TRBJ1-5; TRBD1 matches at 8 bases. This CDR3 is built from 16 residues. Trimming cost V 3 bases and J 4 bases; bases outside gene matches: 8. Germline CDR1 reads KGHSH; CDR2 reads LQKENI. The CDR3 DNA follows: TGTGCCAGCTCACCGACCGGGACAGGAGCTAATCAGCCCCAGCATTTT. Amino acid sequence: CASSPTGTGANQPQHF. Using reference TRBV18 and TRBJ1-5 for the parts outside the CDR3, the full variable domain is NAGVMQNPRHLVRRRGQEARLRCSPMKGHSHVYWYRQLPEEGLKFMVYLQKENIIDESGMPKERFSAEFPKEGPSILRIQQVVRGDSAAYFCASSPTGTGANQPQHFGDGTRLSIL.

The chain recombines TRBV7-9 with TRBJ2-7; 10 bases fit TRBD1. Germline CDR1 SEHNR, CDR2 FQNEAQ (reference sequence). V shed 5 bases, J shed 0 bases, and the junction held 1 base outside the gene matches. The CDR3 consists of 14 residues. CDR3 protein: CASSGDRGSYEQYF. CDR3 nucleotide sequence: TGTGCCAGCAGCGGGGACAGGGGCTCCTACGAGCAGTACTTC. Full variable domain (outside the CDR3, taken from reference TRBV7-9 and TRBJ2-7): DTGVSQNPRHKITKRGQNVTFRCDPISEHNRLYWYRQTLGQGPEFLTYFQNEAQLEKSRLLSDRFSAERPKGSFSTLEIQRTEQGDSAMYLCASSGDRGSYEQYFGPGTRLTVT.